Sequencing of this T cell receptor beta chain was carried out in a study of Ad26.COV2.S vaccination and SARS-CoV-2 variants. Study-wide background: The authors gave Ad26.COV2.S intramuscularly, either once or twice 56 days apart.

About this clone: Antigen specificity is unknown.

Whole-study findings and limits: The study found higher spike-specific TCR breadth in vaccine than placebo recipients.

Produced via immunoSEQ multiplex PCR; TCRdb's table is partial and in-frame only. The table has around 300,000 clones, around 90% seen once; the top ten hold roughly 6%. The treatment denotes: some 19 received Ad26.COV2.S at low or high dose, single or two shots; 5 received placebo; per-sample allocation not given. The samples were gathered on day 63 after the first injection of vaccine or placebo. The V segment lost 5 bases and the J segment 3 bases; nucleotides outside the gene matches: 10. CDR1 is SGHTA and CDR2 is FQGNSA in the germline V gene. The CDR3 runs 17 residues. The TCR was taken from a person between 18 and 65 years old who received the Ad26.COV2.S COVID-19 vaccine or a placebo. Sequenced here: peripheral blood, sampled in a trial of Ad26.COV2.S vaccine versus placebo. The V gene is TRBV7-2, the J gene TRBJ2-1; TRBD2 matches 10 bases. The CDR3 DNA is TGTGCCAGCAGCCCCGACCTAGCGGGAGCCGGCTACAATGAGCAGTTCTTC. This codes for CASSPDLAGAGYNEQFF.